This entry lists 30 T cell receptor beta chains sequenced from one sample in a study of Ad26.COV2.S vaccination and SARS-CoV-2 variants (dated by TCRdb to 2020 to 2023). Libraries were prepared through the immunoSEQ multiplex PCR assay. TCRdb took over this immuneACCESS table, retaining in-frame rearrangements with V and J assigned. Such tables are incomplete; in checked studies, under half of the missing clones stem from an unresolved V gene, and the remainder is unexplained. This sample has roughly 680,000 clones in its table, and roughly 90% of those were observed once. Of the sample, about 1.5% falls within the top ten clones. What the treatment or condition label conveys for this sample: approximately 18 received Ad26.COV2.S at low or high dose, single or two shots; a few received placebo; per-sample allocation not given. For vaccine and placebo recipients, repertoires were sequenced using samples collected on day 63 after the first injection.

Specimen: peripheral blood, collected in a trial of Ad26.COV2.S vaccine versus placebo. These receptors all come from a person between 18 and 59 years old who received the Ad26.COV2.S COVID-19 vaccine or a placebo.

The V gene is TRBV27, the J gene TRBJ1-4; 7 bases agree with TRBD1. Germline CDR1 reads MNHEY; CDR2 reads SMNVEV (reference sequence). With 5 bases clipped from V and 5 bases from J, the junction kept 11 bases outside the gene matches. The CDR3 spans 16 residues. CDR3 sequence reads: CASSPTPDRVNEKLFF. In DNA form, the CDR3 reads TGTGCCAGCAGTCCTACGCCCGACAGGGTGAATGAAAAACTGTTTTTT.

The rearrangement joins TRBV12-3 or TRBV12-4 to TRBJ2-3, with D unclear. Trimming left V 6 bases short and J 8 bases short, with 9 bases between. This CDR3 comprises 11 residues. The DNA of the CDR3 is TGTGCCAGCAGCCCTTTCTCTACGCAGTATTTT. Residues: CASSPFSTQYF.

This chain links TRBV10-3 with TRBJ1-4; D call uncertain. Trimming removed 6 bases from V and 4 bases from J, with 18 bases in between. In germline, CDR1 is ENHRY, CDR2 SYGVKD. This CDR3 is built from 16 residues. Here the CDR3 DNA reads TGTGCCATCAGCCAACCCGCCCCCAACGGTAATGAAAAACTGTTTTTT. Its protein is CAISQPAPNGNEKLFF.

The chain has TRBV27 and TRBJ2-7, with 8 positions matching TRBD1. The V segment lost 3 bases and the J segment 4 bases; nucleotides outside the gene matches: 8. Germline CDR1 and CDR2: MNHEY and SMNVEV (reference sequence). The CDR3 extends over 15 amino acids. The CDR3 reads CASSFGTGQAYEQYF. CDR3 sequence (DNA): TGTGCCAGCAGTTTTGGGACAGGTCAGGCGTACGAGCAGTACTTC.

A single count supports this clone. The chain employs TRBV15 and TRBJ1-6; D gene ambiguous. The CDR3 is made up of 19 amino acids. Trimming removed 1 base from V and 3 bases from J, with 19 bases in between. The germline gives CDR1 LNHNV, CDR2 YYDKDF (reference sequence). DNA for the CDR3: TGTGCCACCAGCAGAGTTCAGCAACTAGATACGGACTATAATTCACCCCTCCACTTT. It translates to CATSRVQQLDTDYNSPLHF.

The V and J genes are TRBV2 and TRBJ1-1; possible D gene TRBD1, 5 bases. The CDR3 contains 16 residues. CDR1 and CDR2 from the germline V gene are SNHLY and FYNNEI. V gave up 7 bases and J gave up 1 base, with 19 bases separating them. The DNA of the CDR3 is TGTGCCAGCAACAGGATCCCTGGGACGGGGAACACTGAAGCTTTCTTT. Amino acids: CASNRIPGTGNTEAFF.

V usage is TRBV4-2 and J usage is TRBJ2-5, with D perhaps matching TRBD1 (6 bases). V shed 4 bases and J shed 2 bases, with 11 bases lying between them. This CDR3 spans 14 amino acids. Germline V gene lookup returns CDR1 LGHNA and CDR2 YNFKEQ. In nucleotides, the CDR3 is TGTGCCAGCAGCCGGGACACCGGACAAGAGACCCAGTACTTC. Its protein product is CASSRDTGQETQYF.

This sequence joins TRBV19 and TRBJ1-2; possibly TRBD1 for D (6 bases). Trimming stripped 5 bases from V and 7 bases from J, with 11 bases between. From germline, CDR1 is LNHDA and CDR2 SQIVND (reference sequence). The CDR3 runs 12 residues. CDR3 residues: CASSSQGVGYTF. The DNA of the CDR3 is TGTGCCAGTAGTTCACAGGGTGTTGGCTACACCTTC.

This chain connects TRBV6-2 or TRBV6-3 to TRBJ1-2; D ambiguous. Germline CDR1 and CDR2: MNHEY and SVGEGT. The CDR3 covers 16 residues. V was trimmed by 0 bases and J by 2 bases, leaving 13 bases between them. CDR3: CASSYSPSVGNYGYTF. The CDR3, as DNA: TGTGCCAGCAGTTACTCGCCGAGCGTCGGAAACTATGGCTACACCTTC.

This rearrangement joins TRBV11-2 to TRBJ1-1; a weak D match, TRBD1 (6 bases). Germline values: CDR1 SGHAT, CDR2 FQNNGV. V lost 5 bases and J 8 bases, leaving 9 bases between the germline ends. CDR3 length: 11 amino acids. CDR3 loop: CASSPGVEAFF. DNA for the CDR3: TGTGCCAGCAGCCCAGGGGTAGAAGCTTTCTTT.

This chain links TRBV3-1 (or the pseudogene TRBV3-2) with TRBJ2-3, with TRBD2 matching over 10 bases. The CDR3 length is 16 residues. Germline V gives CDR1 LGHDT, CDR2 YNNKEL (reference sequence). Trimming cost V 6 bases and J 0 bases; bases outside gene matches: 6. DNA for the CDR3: TGTGCCAGCAGGCCCAGCGGGAGGGCGAGCACAGATACGCAGTATTTT. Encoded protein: CASRPSGRASTDTQYF.

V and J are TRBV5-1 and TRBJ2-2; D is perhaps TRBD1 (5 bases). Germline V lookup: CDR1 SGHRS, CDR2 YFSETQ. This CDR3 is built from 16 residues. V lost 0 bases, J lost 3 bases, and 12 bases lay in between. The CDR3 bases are TGCGCCAGCAGCTTGGAACAGGCGCCGGACACCGGGGAGCTGTTTTTT. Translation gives CASSLEQAPDTGELFF.

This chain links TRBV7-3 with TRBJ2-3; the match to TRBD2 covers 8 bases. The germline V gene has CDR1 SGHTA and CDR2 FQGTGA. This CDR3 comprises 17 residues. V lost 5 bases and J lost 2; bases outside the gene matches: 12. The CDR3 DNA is TGTGCCAGCAGCCCCAGCGGAGCGGGGGCCCTCACAGATACGCAGTATTTT. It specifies CASSPSGAGALTDTQYF.

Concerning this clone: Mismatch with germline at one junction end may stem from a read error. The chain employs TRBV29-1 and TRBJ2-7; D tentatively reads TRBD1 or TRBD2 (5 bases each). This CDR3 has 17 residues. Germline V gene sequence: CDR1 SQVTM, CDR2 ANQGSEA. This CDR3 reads CSSKEGRANEPYSQQYF. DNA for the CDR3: TGCAGCTCAAAAGAGGGCAGGGCTAATGAGCCCTATAGCCAGCAATACTTC.

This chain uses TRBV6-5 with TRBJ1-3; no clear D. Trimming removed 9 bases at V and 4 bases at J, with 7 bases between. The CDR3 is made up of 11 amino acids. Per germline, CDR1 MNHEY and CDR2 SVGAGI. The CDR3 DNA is TGTGCCAGTCGAAGGGGAAACACCATATATTTT. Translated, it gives CASRRGNTIYF.

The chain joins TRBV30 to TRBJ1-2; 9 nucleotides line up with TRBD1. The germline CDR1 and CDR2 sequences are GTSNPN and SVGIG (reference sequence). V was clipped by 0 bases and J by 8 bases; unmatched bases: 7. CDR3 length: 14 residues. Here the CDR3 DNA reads TGTGCCTGGAGTGTTACAGGGGGCGCGGAGGGCTACACCTTC. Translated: CAWSVTGGAEGYTF.

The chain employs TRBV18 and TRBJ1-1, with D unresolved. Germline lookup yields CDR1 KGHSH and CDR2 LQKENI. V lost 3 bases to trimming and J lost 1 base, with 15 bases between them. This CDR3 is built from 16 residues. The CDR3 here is CASSPSNGGGNTEAFF. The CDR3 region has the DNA TGTGCCAGCTCACCGTCCAACGGTGGCGGGAACACTGAAGCTTTCTTT.

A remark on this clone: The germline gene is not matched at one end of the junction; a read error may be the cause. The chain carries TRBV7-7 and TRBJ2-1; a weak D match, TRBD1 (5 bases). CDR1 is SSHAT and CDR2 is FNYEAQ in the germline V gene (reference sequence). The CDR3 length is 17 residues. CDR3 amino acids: CASSLSPAGSKGNEQFF. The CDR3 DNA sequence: TGTGCTAGCAGCTTATCCCCCGCAGGGTCAAAGGGTAATGAGCAGTTCTTC.

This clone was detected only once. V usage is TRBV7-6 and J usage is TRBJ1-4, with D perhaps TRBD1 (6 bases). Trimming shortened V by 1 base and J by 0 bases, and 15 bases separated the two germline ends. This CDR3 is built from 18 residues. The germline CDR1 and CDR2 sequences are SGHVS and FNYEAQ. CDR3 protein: CASSLVQEGGATNEKLFF. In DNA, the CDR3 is TGTGCCAGCAGCTTAGTTCAAGAGGGGGGAGCAACTAATGAAAAACTGTTTTTT.

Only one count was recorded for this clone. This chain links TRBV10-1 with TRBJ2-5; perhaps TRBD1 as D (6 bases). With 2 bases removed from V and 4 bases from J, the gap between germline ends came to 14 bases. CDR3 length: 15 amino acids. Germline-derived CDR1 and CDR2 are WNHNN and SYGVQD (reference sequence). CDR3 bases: TGCGCCAGCAGTGAGGGGGGACACCAGGGAGAGACCCAGTACTTC. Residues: CASSEGGHQGETQYF.

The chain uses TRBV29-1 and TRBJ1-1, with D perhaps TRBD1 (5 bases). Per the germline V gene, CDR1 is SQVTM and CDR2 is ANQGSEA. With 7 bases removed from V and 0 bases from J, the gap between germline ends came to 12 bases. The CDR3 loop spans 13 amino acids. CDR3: CSAKVGVNTEAFF. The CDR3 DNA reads TGCAGCGCCAAGGTAGGGGTGAACACTGAAGCTTTCTTT.

CDR3 nucleotide sequence: TGTGCCAGCAGCTTAGGAGCGGGGGTCTACGAGCAGTACTTC. It is translated as CASSLGAGVYEQYF. J is TRBJ2-7 and V is TRBV7-2; 8 bases line up with TRBD2. With 1 base clipped from V and 3 bases from J, the junction kept 2 bases outside the gene matches. Germline CDR1 is SGHTA and CDR2 is FQGNSA. This CDR3 contains 14 residues.

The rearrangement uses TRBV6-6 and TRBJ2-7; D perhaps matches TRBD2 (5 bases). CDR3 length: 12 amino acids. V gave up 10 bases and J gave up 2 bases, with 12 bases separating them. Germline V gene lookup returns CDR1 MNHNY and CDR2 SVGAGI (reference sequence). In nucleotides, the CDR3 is TGTGCCACCTCCCGGGGAACCTACGAGCAGTACTTC. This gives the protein CATSRGTYEQYF.

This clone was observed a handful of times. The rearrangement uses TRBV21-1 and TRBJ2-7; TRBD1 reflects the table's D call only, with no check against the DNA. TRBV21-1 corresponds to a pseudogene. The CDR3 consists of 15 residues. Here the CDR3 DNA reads TGTGCCAGCAGCAGAGGCCGGGACAGTCCCTACGAGCAGTACTTC. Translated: CASSRGRDSPYEQYF.

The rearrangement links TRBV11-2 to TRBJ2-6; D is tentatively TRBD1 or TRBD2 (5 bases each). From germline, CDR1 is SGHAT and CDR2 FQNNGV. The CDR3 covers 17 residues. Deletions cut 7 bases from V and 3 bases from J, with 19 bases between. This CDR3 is CASTLAQGGVGANVLTF. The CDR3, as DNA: TGTGCCAGCACCCTAGCCCAGGGTGGGGTTGGGGCCAACGTCCTGACTTTC.

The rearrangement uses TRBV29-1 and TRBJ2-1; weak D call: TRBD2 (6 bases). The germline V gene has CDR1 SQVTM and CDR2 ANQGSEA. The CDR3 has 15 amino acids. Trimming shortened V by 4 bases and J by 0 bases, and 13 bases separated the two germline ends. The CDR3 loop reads CSVATGAHSYNEQFF. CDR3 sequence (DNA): TGCAGCGTTGCTACGGGAGCGCACTCCTACAATGAGCAGTTCTTC.

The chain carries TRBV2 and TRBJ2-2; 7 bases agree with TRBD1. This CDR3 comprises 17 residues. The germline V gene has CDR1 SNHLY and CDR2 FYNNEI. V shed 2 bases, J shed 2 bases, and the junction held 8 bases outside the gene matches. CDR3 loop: CASSESSRDSNTGELFF. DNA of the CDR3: TGTGCCAGCAGTGAAAGCTCCAGGGACAGCAACACCGGGGAGCTGTTTTTT.

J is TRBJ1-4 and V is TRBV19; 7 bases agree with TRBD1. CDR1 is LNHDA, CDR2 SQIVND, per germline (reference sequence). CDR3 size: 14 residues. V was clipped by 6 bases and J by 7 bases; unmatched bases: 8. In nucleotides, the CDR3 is TGTGCCAGTAGGACAGGGCGAGTATCTGAAAAACTGTTTTTT. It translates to CASRTGRVSEKLFF.

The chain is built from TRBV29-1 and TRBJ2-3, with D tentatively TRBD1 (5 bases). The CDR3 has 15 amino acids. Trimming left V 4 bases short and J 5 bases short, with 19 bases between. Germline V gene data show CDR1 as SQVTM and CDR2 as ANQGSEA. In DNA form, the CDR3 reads TGCAGCGTTGGCGCAGGGTCAGCCACGGGAGATACGCAGTATTTT. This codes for CSVGAGSATGDTQYF.

The DNA for the CDR3 is TGTGCCTGGAGAGTGAACACTGAAGCTTTCTTT. Encoded protein: CAWRVNTEAFF. The genes are TRBV30 and TRBJ1-1; no reliable D call. The CDR3 sequence is 11 residues long. Germline-derived CDR1 and CDR2 are GTSNPN and SVGIG (reference sequence). V was clipped by 3 bases and J by 0 bases, with 2 bases between them.